Detailed here is one TCR beta chain. These data originate in a study of blood T cell repertoires in COVID-19. As for the study in general: COVID-19 samples from acute and convalescent phases originated in the United States, Italy and Spain.

The authors' processing: Nucleated cell number was recorded as an estimate derived from reference gene primer amplification. Measured with immunoSEQ multiplex PCR; TCRdb has only the in-frame clones, and not every one. V, J and clone size are taken as reported in that table, and D and trimming were inferred from the DNA itself. The sample holds over 9,000 clones, about 90% seen once. This sequence was found in a man aged 60-69 years with acute or convalescent COVID-19. Material for sequencing was peripheral blood.

CDR3 in DNA: TGTGCCAGGAGGAATGAGCAGTTCTTC. This gives the protein CARRNEQFF. This chain links TRBV27 with TRBJ2-1, with D unclear. V was clipped by 9 bases and J by 7 bases, with 4 bases between them. CDR1 and CDR2 from the germline V gene are MNHEY and SMNVEV (reference sequence). The CDR3 spans 9 residues.